This T cell receptor (beta chain) was found in a study of post-analysis software for immune sequencing data. CDR3 length: 17 amino acids. From germline, CDR1 is MGHDK and CDR2 SYGVNS. V was pared by 7 bases and J by 0 bases, with 9 bases of the junction left unmatched. Concerning this clonotype itself: The antigen is unknown.

TCR beta cDNA libraries had unique molecular identifiers. TCRdb reprocessed the PCR reads via MiXCR and lists one record per CDR3 protein. The table lists about 820,000 distinct CDR3 sequences, approximately 53% of them singletons. Notes on the study in general: Patients showed TRBV5-6, TRBV5-1 and TRBV20-1 among 4 or 5 TRBV segments more frequent than in controls.

The TCR was taken from a girl aged 5-17 years with multiple sclerosis. Sequencing was done on a sample of blood. V usage is TRBV25-1 and J usage is TRBJ2-6; 7 bases match TRBD1. The CDR3 protein is CASTQTGTLSGANVLTF. DNA of the CDR3: TGTGCCAGCACTCAGACAGGGACACTCTCTGGGGCCAACGTCCTGACTTTC. Full variable domain (rest looked up from reference TRBV25-1 and TRBJ2-6): EADIYQTPRYLVIGTGKKITLECSQTMGHDKMYWYQQDPGMELHLIHYSYGVNSTEKGDLSSESTVSRIRTEHFPLTLESARPSHTSQYLCASTQTGTLSGANVLTFGAGSRLTVL.